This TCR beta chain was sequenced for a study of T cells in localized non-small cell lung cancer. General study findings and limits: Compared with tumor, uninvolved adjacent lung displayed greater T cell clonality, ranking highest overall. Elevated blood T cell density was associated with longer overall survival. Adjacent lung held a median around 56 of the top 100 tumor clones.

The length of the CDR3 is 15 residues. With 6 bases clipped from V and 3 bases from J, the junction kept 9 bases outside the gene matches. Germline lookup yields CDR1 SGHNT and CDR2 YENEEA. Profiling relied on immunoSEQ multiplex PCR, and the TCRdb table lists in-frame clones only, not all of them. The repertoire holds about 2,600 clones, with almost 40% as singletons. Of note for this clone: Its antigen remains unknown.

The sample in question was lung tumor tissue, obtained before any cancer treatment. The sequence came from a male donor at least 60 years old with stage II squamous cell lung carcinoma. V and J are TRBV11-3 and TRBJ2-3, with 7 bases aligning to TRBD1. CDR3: CASRDYGDSTDTQYF. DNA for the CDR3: TGTGCCAGCAGGGATTACGGGGACAGTACAGATACGCAGTATTTT.